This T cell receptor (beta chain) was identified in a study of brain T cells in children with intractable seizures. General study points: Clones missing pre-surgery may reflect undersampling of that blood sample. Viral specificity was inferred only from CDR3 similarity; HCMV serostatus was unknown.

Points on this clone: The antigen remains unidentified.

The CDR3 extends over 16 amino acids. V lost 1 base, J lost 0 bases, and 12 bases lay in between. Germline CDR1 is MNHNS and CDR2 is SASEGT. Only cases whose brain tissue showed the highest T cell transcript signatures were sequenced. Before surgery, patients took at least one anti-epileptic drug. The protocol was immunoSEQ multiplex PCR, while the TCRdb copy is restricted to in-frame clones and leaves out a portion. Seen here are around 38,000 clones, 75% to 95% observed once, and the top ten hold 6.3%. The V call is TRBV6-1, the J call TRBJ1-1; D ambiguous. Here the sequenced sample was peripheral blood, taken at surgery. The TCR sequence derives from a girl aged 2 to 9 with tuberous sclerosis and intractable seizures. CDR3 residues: CASSEGRSVLNTEAFF. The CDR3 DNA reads TGTGCCAGCAGTGAAGGGCGCTCCGTACTGAACACTGAAGCTTTCTTT.